A few counts support the clone carrying this TCR beta chain. The sample comes from a study of patients and donors after allogeneic stem cell transplantation. CDR3 length: 16 residues. V shed 6 bases, J shed 6 bases, and the junction held 7 bases outside the gene matches. Germline CDR1 is SGHVS and CDR2 is FNYEAQ. TCRdb redid the calling of the RT-PCR reads with MiXCR, one entry per CDR3 protein. The table has about 410,000 distinct CDR3 sequences, 16% seen once; the top ten hold 6% to 8%. This TCR was sampled from a human donor who was either an allogeneic HSCT recipient or a stem cell or donor lymphocyte infusion donor (not recorded which). It is not recorded whose cells these are; they may come from a transplant donor. V and J are TRBV7-6 and TRBJ2-1, with TRBD2 identical over 14 bases. The sample taken for sequencing was blood, either unsorted or a sorted T cell fraction (not recorded which). CDR3 sequence reads: CASRGRLAGGINEQFF. CDR3 sequence (DNA): TGTGCCAGCAGGGGAAGACTAGCGGGGGGGATCAATGAGCAGTTCTTC. Complete variable domain (other parts from reference TRBV7-6 and TRBJ2-1): GAGVSQSPRYKVTKRGQDVALRCDPISGHVSLYWYRQALGQGPEFLTYFNYEAQQDKSGLPNDRFSAERPEGSISTLTIQRTEQRDSAMYRCASRGRLAGGINEQFFGPGTRLTVL.